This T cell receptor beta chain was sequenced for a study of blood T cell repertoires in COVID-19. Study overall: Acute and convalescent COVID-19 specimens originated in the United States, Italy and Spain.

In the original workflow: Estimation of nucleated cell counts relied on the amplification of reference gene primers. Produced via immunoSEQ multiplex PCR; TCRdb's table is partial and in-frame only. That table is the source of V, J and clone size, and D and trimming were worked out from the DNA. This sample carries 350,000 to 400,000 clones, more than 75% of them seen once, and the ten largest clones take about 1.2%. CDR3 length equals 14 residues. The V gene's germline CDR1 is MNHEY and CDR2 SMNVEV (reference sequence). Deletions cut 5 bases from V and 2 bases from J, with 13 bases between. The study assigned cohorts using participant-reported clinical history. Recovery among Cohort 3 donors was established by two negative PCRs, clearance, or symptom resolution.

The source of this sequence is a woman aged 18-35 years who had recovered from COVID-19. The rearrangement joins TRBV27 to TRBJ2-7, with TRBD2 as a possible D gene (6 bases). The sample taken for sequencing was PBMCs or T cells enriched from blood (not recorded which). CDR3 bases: TGTGCCAGCAGTCCCGGGACTTCTCCCTACGAGCAGTACTTC. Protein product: CASSPGTSPYEQYF.